This T cell receptor beta chain was sequenced in a study of blood T cell repertoires in COVID-19. Study in general: Sources were T cells, B-cell-depleted T cells, or PBMCs; the material itself was cDNA or gDNA.

The CDR3 runs to 13 residues. Trimming pared 6 bases from V and 4 bases from J, leaving 12 bases between. The assay was immunoSEQ multiplex PCR, and TCRdb's table has in-frame clones only and misses some. The sample lists 85,000 to 100,000 clones; roughly 85% were seen once. V is TRBV12-3 or TRBV12-4 and J is TRBJ2-5, with D perhaps TRBD2 (5 bases). The TCR sequence derives from a man aged 60 to 75 with acute or convalescent COVID-19. Sequencing was carried out using peripheral blood. The CDR3 DNA reads as TGTGCCAGCAGGCCTACTAGAACAGAGACCCAGTACTTC. This sequence encodes CASRPTRTETQYF.